This T cell receptor (beta chain) is from a study of blood T cell repertoires in COVID-19. Whole-study context: Specimens from acute and convalescent COVID-19 originated in the United States, Italy and Spain. Sample material is recorded as cDNA or gDNA derived from T cells, B-cell-depleted T cells, or PBMCs.

Under the authors' procedure: Reference gene primer amplification gave nucleated cell count estimates. Method: immunoSEQ multiplex PCR; TCRdb's copy keeps in-frame clones and lacks some. V, J and clone size were drawn from that table, and D and trimming were deduced from the DNA. In the table there are roughly 120,000 clones, roughly 88% of which are singletons. This CDR3 is 19 amino acids long. Germline V gene lookup returns CDR1 SEHNR and CDR2 FQNEAQ (reference sequence). With 5 bases clipped from V and 5 bases from J, the junction kept 16 bases outside the gene matches. The sample was peripheral blood. This sequence joins TRBV7-9 and TRBJ2-1, with 12 positions matching TRBD1. The source is a woman aged 50 to 60 with active or convalescent COVID-19. In nucleotides, the CDR3 is TGTGCCAGCAGCCCTCGGGCGGGACAGGGGGCGAGAAGGGACAATGAGCAGTTCTTC. The encoded protein is CASSPRAGQGARRDNEQFF.